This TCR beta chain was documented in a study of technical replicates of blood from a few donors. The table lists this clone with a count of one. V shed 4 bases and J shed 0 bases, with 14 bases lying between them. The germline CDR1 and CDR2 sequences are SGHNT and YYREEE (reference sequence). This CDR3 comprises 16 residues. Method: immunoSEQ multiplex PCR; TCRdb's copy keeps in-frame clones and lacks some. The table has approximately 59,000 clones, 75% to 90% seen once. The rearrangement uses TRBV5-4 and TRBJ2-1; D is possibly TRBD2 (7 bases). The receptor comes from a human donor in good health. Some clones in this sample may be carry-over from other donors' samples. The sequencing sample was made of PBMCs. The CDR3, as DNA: TGTGCCAGCAGCCTTGGAGGGGGGGGCTCCTACAATGAGCAGTTCTTC. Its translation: CASSLGGGGSYNEQFF.